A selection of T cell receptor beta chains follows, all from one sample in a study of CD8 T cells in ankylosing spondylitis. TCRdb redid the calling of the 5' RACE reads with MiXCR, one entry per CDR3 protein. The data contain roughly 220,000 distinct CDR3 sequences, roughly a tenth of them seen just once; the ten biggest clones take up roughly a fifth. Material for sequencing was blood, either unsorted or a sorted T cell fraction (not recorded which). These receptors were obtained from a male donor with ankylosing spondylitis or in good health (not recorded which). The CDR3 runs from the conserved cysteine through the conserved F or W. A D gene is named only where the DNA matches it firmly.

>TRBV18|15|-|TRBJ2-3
CASSRGSTSTDTQYF
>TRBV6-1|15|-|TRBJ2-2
CASSGRNRVAGELFF
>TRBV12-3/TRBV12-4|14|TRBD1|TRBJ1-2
CASSWTGGNYGYTF
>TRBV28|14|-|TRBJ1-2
CASSPGTGNYGYTF
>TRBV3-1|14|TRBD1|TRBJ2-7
CASSPTGPVREQYF
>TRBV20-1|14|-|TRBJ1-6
CSAEDRSGNSPLHF
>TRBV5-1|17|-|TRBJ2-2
CASRDRRLSSNTGELFF
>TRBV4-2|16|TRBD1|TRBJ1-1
CASSHAQGGGGTEAFF
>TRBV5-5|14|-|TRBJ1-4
CASSLVDSQEKLFF
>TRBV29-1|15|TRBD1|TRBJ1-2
CSVEDQGGWDYGYTF
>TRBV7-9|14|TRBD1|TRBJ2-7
CASSFTGQGYEQYF
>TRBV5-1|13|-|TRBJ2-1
CASSADSNNEQFF
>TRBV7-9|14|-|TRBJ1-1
CASSFLGPNTEAFF
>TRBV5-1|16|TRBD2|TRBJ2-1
CASSQSTSGANNEQFF
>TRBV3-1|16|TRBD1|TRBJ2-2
CASSQLGQGDTGELFF
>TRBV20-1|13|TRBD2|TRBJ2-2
CSPTSGVTGELFF
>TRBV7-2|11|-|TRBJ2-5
CASSFSGTQYF
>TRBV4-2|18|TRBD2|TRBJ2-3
CASSQDFASGGAGDTQYF
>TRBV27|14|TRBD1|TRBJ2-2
CASRRQGVTGELFF
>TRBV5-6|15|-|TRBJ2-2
CASSLVGRNTGELFF
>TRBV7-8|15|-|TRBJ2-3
CASSLGAGRPDTPYF
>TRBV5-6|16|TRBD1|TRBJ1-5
CASSWGGQYSNQPQHF
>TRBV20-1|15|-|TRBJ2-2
CSARDTGEPSRELFF
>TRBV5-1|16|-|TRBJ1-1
CASSLEALTPNTEAFF
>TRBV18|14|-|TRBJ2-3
CASSPPSVVDTQYF
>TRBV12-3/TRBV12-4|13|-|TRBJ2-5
CASSFQVGETQYF
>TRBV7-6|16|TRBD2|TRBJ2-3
CASSLFSSGGPDTQYF
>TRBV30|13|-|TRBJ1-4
CAWSFRGTEKLFF
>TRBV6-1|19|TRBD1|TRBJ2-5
CASSEAWDRGWGEMETQYF
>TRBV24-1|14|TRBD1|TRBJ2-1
CATSELTGNNEQFF
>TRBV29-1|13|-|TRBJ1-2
CSVEVYGGDGYTF
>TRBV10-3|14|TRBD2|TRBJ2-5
CAIRPGGAEKTQYF
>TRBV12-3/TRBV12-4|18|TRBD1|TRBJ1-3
CASSRLSGTGGGGNTIYF
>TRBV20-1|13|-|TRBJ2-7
CSAELEASYEQYF
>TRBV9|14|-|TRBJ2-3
CASSEGDATDTQYF
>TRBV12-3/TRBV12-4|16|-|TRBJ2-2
CASSLRPGGYTGEPFF
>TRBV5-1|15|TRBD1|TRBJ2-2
CASSYGQGNTGELFF
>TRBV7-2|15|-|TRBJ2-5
CASSLNPRGGKTQYF
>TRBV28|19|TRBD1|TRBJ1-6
CASSSDSGTGNPYNSPLHF
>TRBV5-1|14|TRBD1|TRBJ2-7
CASSLRGQGDEQYF
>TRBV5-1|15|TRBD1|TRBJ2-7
CASTPSGTGIGEQYF
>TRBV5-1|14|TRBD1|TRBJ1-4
CASSQGQGTEKLFF
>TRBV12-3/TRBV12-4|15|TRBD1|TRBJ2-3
CASSATGESTDTQYF
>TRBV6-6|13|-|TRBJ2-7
CASSYGGAREQYF
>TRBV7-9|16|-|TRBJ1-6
CASSLGGGPGNSPLHF
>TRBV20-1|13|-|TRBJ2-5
CSARDTISGTQYF
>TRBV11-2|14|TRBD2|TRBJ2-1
CASSRDYLATEQFF
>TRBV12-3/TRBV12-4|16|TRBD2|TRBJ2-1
CASSSQRGGLYNEQFF
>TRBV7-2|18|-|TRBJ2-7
CASSLSLSKVNPTYEQYF